The 29 T cell receptor beta chains below come from one sample, sequenced in a study of blood T cell repertoires in COVID-19 (dated by TCRdb to the early 2020s). Library generation was performed with the immunoSEQ multiplex PCR assay. As stored in TCRdb, this immuneACCESS dataset retains in-frame rearrangements with V and J assigned. A fraction of the clones does not appear; measured against another copy, unresolved V genes explain less than half of the discrepancy, and the remainder lacks a known reason. This sample gives 50,000 to 75,000 clones in total; about 90% of them show up just once. The ten top clones hold approximately 5.1% of the sample. Sequencing input: peripheral blood. These receptors came from an older man in a cohort sampled during active COVID-19.

The gene calls are TRBV2 and TRBJ1-1, with 11 bases that match TRBD1. This CDR3 comprises 14 residues. Germline assignment: CDR1 SNHLY and CDR2 FYNNEI. V shed 6 bases, J shed 5 bases, and the junction held 5 bases outside the gene matches. The CDR3 bases are TGTGCCAGCAGGGGACAGGGGGTGAGGACTGAAGCTTTCTTT. It encodes CASRGQGVRTEAFF.

This chain links TRBV5-1 with TRBJ1-4; D may be TRBD1 (6 bases). Deletions cut 4 bases from V and 2 bases from J, with 12 bases between. CDR1 is SGHRS, CDR2 YFSETQ, per germline. There are 15 residues in the CDR3. The CDR3 reads CASSATGITNEKLFF. The CDR3 nucleotides read TGCGCCAGCAGCGCTACAGGGATTACTAATGAAAAACTGTTTTTT.

This chain links TRBV15 with TRBJ1-1; tentative D call: TRBD1 (5 bases). Trimming took off 1 base at V and 1 base at J, with 13 bases between the two ends. The CDR3 spans 16 residues. Germline loops: CDR1 LNHNV, CDR2 YYDKDF (reference sequence). The CDR3 region has the DNA TGTGCCACCAGCAGAGGGGGCCTGCAGGCGAACACTGAAGCTTTCTTT. Protein sequence: CATSRGGLQANTEAFF.

The chain has TRBV5-1 and TRBJ2-7; a weak D match, TRBD2 (5 bases). This CDR3 region has 14 residues. Germline V gene lookup returns CDR1 SGHRS and CDR2 YFSETQ. V lost 0 bases and J 4 bases, leaving 11 bases between the germline ends. For the CDR3, the DNA is TGCGCCAGCAGCTTGGGTGACTATCCTTACGAGCAGTACTTC. This codes for CASSLGDYPYEQYF.

The chain joins TRBV21-1 to TRBJ2-3; TRBD2 is taken as the D call from the table, unchecked against the DNA. TRBV21-1 is described as a pseudogene. This CDR3 region has 16 residues. CDR3 loop: CASSKGSGRFADTQYF. CDR3 coding DNA: TGTGCCAGCAGCAAAGGAAGCGGGAGGTTTGCAGATACGCAGTATTTT.

In its sample, this clone was seen once. The chain uses TRBV18 and TRBJ1-1, with unresolved D. The germline CDR1 and CDR2 sequences are KGHSH and LQKENI. CDR3 length: 14 residues. V was pared by 0 bases and J by 7 bases, with 12 bases between. The DNA of the CDR3 is TGTGCCAGCTCACCACCGGGTGGCCCAGGTGAAGCTTTCTTT. Protein: CASSPPGGPGEAFF.

This chain uses TRBV27 with TRBJ2-7; D perhaps matches TRBD1 (7 bases). This CDR3 has 17 residues. Germline V lookup: CDR1 MNHEY, CDR2 SMNVEV (reference sequence). Trimming shortened V by 2 bases and J by 1 base, and 18 bases separated the two germline ends. CDR3 in DNA: TGTGCCAGCAGTTTAAGTTGGAGGGCAGGGGGGTCCTACGAGCAGTACTTC. It is translated as CASSLSWRAGGSYEQYF.

This chain joins TRBV7-9 and TRBJ1-5, with D possibly being TRBD1 (6 bases). The germline V gene encodes CDR1 SEHNR and CDR2 FQNEAQ (reference sequence). The CDR3 length is 15 residues. Trimming removed 5 bases from V and 3 bases from J, with 14 bases in between. CDR3 DNA: TGTGCCAGCAGCCCGGACCGGGGGGCCAATCAGCCCCAGCATTTT. This translates into CASSPDRGANQPQHF. Based on the CDR3 plus reference TRBV7-9 and TRBJ1-5, the full variable domain is DTGVSQNPRHKITKRGQNVTFRCDPISEHNRLYWYRQTLGQGPEFLTYFQNEAQLEKSRLLSDRFSAERPKGSFSTLEIQRTEQGDSAMYLCASSPDRGANQPQHFGDGTRLSIL.

This sequence joins TRBV6-1 and TRBJ1-4, with 11 bases identical to TRBD1. J was trimmed by 7 bases and V by 0 bases; bases with no gene match: 4. The length of the CDR3 is 16 residues. The V gene's germline CDR1 is MNHNS and CDR2 SASEGT. The DNA of the CDR3 is TGTGCCAGCAGTGAAGCGGGTGGGACAGGGGGTGAAAAACTGTTTTTT. Its protein product is CASSEAGGTGGEKLFF.

The chain carries TRBV3-1 (or the pseudogene TRBV3-2) and TRBJ1-1, with TRBD1 matching over 10 bases. CDR3 length equals 13 residues. Trimming cost V 4 bases and J 6 bases; bases outside gene matches: 2. CDR1 LGHDT and CDR2 YNNKEL come from the germline V gene (reference sequence). CDR3 loop: CASSLGQGAEAFF. The CDR3 DNA reads TGTGCCAGCAGCCTTGGACAGGGGGCTGAAGCTTTCTTT.

This clone was counted only a few times. CDR3 nucleotide sequence: TGTGCCAGCAGCTCGGGACAGCCACTTTTGAACGAGCAGTACTTC. It is translated as CASSSGQPLLNEQYF. The chain recombines TRBV28 with TRBJ2-7, with 7 bases identical to TRBD1. Germline V CDR1 and CDR2: MDHEN, SYDVKM. The junction had 13 bases not matched to a gene; V was cut back by 6 bases and J by 5 bases. The CDR3 runs 15 residues.

The chain recombines TRBV11-2 with TRBJ2-3, with 10 bases identical to TRBD2. This CDR3 has 19 residues. In germline, CDR1 is SGHAT, CDR2 FQNNGV. Trimming at V came to 1 base and at J to 4 bases, leaving 14 bases not matched to a gene. The CDR3 sequence: CASSLGRQKRGGRADTQYF. The CDR3 DNA reads as TGTGCCAGCAGCTTAGGTCGGCAGAAGCGGGGGGGCCGAGCAGATACGCAGTATTTT. Supplemented by reference TRBV11-2 and TRBJ2-3, the full variable domain reads EAGVAQSPRYKIIEKRQSVAFWCNPISGHATLYWYQQILGQGPKLLIQFQNNGVVDDSQLPKDRFSAERLKGVDSTLKIQPAKLEDSAVYLCASSLGRQKRGGRADTQYFGPGTRLTVL.

Only one count was recorded for this clone. The rearrangement joins TRBV27 to TRBJ1-2; no reliable D call. The CDR3 is 14 amino acids. V dropped 5 bases and J dropped 0 bases, with 10 bases sitting between them. Germline assignment: CDR1 MNHEY and CDR2 SMNVEV (reference sequence). In DNA form, the CDR3 reads TGTGCCAGCAGTCCAGGCAGAGCTAACTATGGCTACACCTTC. Its translation is CASSPGRANYGYTF.

The chain carries TRBV5-1 and TRBJ2-1; 9 bases are shared with TRBD2. V lost 7 bases, J lost 7 bases, and 9 bases stayed unmatched. CDR1 is SGHRS and CDR2 is YFSETQ in the germline V gene. The CDR3 spans 14 residues. CDR3 coding DNA: TGCGCCAGCTTCTTAGCGGGGGCCGGGAATGAGCAGTTCTTC. The encoded protein is CASFLAGAGNEQFF.

V is TRBV11-1 and J is TRBJ1-1; no definite D call. This CDR3 has 13 amino acids. Trimming cost V 1 base and J 2 bases, with 5 bases left between them. Germline V lookup: CDR1 SGHAT, CDR2 FQDESV (reference sequence). CDR3 sequence (DNA): TGTGCCAGCAGCTTAGGCGGTAACACTGAAGCTTTCTTT. This codes for CASSLGGNTEAFF.

V is TRBV19 and J is TRBJ1-5, with 8 bases matching TRBD1. V was clipped by 6 bases and J by 2 bases; unmatched bases: 3. The V gene's germline CDR1 is LNHDA and CDR2 SQIVND (reference sequence). The CDR3 sequence is 14 residues long. CDR3 loop: CASSQGAGNQPQHF. CDR3 sequence (DNA): TGTGCCAGTAGCCAGGGGGCAGGCAATCAGCCCCAGCATTTT.

The chain joins TRBV5-4 to TRBJ2-2; 7 bases agree with TRBD2. From germline, CDR1 is SGHNT and CDR2 YYREEE (reference sequence). J was trimmed by 1 base and V by 7 bases; bases with no gene match: 4. The CDR3 is 14 amino acids. CDR3 bases: TGTGCCAGCTCAGGCGGGGGGAACACCGGGGAGCTGTTTTTT. Protein sequence: CASSGGGNTGELFF.

The chain employs TRBV13 and TRBJ2-3; D might be TRBD2 (5 bases). In germline, CDR1 is PRHDT, CDR2 FYEKMQ (reference sequence). V was pared by 5 bases and J by 2 bases, with 14 bases between. CDR3 length: 15 residues. The CDR3 DNA follows: TGTGCCAGCAGCGCTAGTCGGGGATTCACAGATACGCAGTATTTT. It yields the protein CASSASRGFTDTQYF.

V usage is TRBV5-4 and J usage is TRBJ2-3, with a weak D call TRBD2 (5 bases). CDR1 and CDR2 from the germline V gene are SGHNT and YYREEE (reference sequence). Trimming removed 4 bases from V and 5 bases from J, with 14 bases in between. CDR3 length: 14 residues. The CDR3 loop reads CASSLGLGLDTQYF. DNA of the CDR3: TGTGCCAGCAGCCTCGGACTGGGTTTAGATACGCAGTATTTT. The complete variable domain, with remaining parts taken from reference TRBV5-4 and TRBJ2-3, reads ETGVTQSPTHLIKTRGQQVTLRCSSQSGHNTVSWYQQALGQGPQFIFQYYREEENGRGNFPPRFSGLQFPNYSSELNVNALELDDSALYLCASSLGLGLDTQYFGPGTRLTVL.

V is TRBV30 and J is TRBJ1-1, with a weak D call TRBD1 (6 bases). Trimming took off 3 bases at V and 6 bases at J, with 17 bases between the two ends. Germline CDR1 GTSNPN, CDR2 SVGIG (reference sequence). The CDR3 is 14 residues long. The CDR3 DNA reads TGTGCCTGGAGGCAAGGGGGTTGGGGGTCTGAAGCTTTCTTT. Translated, it gives CAWRQGGWGSEAFF. Drawing the rest from reference TRBV30 and TRBJ1-1, the complete variable domain is SQTIHQWPATLVQPVGSPLSLECTVEGTSNPNLYWYRQAAGRGLQLLFYSVGIGQISSEVPQNLSASRPQDRQFILSSKKLLLSDSGFYLCAWRQGGWGSEAFFGQGTRLTVV.

In nucleotides, the CDR3 is TGTGCCAGCAGCCAAGGCCCGACAGGGGACGGCAATCAGCCCCAGCATTTT. Protein: CASSQGPTGDGNQPQHF. The chain couples TRBV4-2 to TRBJ1-5, with 8 bases matching TRBD1. Losses at the gene ends were 1 base for V and 2 bases for J; bases not matched to a gene: 7. Germline V gene lookup returns CDR1 LGHNA and CDR2 YNFKEQ. The CDR3 length is 17 residues.

The chain recombines TRBV7-2 with TRBJ2-3; 8 positions agree with TRBD2. Germline V gene sequence: CDR1 SGHTA, CDR2 FQGNSA. The CDR3 runs 16 residues. V gave up 1 base and J gave up 4 bases; unmatched junction bases: 7. The CDR3 DNA reads TGTGCCAGCAGCTTAGATTTTCGGGGGGGGGCAGATACGCAGTATTTT. This translates into CASSLDFRGGADTQYF. Complete variable domain (other parts from reference TRBV7-2 and TRBJ2-3): GAGVSQSPSNKVTEKGKDVELRCDPISGHTALYWYRQSLGQGLEFLIYFQGNSAPDKSGLPSDRFSAERTGGSVSTLTIQRTQQEDSAVYLCASSLDFRGGADTQYFGPGTRLTVL.

The rearrangement links TRBV30 to TRBJ1-4; 7 bases fit TRBD1. V was clipped by 7 bases and J by 0 bases; unmatched bases: 8. This CDR3 has 15 residues. Germline V gene sequence: CDR1 GTSNPN, CDR2 SVGIG (reference sequence). CDR3 sequence reads: CALSGTVATNEKLFF. The CDR3, as DNA: TGTGCCTTATCCGGGACAGTTGCAACTAATGAAAAACTGTTTTTT. The full variable domain, completed using reference TRBV30 and TRBJ1-4, is SQTIHQWPATLVQPVGSPLSLECTVEGTSNPNLYWYRQAAGRGLQLLFYSVGIGQISSEVPQNLSASRPQDRQFILSSKKLLLSDSGFYLCALSGTVATNEKLFFGSGTQLSVL.

This clone has only a few counts. This chain links TRBV6-2 or TRBV6-3 with TRBJ1-1; 7 positions match TRBD1. In germline, CDR1 is MNHEY, CDR2 SVGEGT. With 4 bases clipped from V and 0 bases from J, the junction kept 8 bases outside the gene matches. CDR3 length: 16 amino acids. CDR3 in DNA: TGTGCCAGCAGTTTCGGGACAGTTAGAATGAACACTGAAGCTTTCTTT. Translated: CASSFGTVRMNTEAFF.

The J gene is TRBJ1-5, the V gene TRBV5-8, with TRBD1 identical over 9 bases. This CDR3 has 16 amino acids. V was clipped by 3 bases and J by 2 bases; unmatched bases: 6. Germline CDR1 and CDR2: SGHTS and YDEGEE. The CDR3, as DNA: TGTGCCAGCAGCTCTACAGGGGGCTGGGGCAATCAGCCCCAGCATTTT. This translates into CASSSTGGWGNQPQHF.

The CDR3 spells CASSLETSGGFPDSYNEQFF. CDR3 nucleotide sequence: TGTGCCAGCAGCTTGGAGACTAGCGGGGGGTTTCCCGATTCCTACAATGAGCAGTTCTTC. V and J are TRBV5-4 and TRBJ2-1, with 13 positions matching TRBD2. The CDR3 runs to 20 residues. J lost 1 base, V lost 0 bases, and 10 bases had no gene match. Germline assignment: CDR1 SGHNT and CDR2 YYREEE (reference sequence).

The CDR3 loop reads CASSPTSGGQETQYF. The DNA of the CDR3 is TGCGCCAGCAGCCCGACTAGCGGGGGCCAAGAGACCCAGTACTTC. The chain couples TRBV5-1 to TRBJ2-5, with 12 bases that match TRBD2. The V and J ends lost 4 bases and 1 base, in that order; junction bases with no gene match: 2. The germline CDR1 and CDR2 sequences are SGHRS and YFSETQ. The CDR3 length is 15 residues.

V and J are TRBV7-8 and TRBJ2-5; D possibly corresponds to TRBD2 (6 bases). In germline, CDR1 is SGHVS, CDR2 FQNEAQ. This CDR3 spans 13 amino acids. V shed 8 bases and J shed 0 bases, with 10 bases lying between them. Here the CDR3 reads CASRDLNQETQYF. The CDR3, as DNA: TGTGCCAGCCGGGACTTGAACCAAGAGACCCAGTACTTC.

This clone was counted between two and nine times. The chain employs TRBV21-1 and TRBJ2-2; the D call of TRBD1 is as the table states it, not checked on the DNA. TRBV21-1 is termed a pseudogene. The CDR3 sequence is 14 residues long. CDR3 amino acids: CASSKWNSCGELFF. CDR3 DNA sequence: TGTGCCAGCAGCAAATGGAACAGTTGCGGGGAGCTGTTTTTT.